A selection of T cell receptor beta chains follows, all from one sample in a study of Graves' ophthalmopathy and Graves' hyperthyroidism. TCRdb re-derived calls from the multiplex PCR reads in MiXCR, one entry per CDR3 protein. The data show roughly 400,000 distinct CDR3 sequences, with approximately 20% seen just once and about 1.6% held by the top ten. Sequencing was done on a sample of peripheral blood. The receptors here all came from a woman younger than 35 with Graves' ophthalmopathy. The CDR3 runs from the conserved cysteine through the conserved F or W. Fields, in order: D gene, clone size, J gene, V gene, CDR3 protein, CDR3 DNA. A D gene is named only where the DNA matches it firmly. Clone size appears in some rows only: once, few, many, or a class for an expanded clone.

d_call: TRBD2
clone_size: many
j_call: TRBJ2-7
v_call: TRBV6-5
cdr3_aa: CASRPTSGRTYEQYF
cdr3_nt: TGTGCCAGCAGACCGACTAGCGGGAGAACCTACGAGCAGTACTTC

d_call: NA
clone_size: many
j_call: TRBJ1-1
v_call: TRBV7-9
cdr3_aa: CASRSGIGDTEAFF
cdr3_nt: TGTGCCAGCAGGTCAGGGATTGGGGACACTGAAGCTTTCTTT

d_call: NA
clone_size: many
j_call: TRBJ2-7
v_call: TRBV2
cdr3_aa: CASSLQTPGAHEQYF
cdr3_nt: TGTGCCAGCAGCCTACAAACCCCGGGGGCCCACGAGCAGTACTTC

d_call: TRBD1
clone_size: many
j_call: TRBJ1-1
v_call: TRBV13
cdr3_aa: CASSLGRAGGRLSTEAFF
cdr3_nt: TGTGCCAGCAGCTTAGGTCGGGCAGGGGGACGGTTGAGCACTGAAGCTTTCTTT

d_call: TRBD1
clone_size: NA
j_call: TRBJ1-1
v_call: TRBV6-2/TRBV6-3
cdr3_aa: CASSSITGQAMNTEAFF
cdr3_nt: TGTGCCAGCAGTTCGATAACGGGACAGGCGATGAACACTGAAGCTTTCTTT

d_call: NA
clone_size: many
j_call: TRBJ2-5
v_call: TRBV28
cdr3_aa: CASSSSRRGETQYF
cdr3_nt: TGTGCCAGCAGTTCCTCGAGAAGGGGAGAGACCCAGTACTTC

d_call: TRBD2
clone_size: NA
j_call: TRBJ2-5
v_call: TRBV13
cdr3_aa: CASSYQAGRGETQYF
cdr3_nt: TGTGCCAGCAGCTACCAAGCGGGACGGGGGGAGACCCAGTACTTC

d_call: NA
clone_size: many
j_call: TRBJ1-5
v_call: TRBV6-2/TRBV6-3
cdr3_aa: CASSYLQTGITRVQPQHF
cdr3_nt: TGTGCCAGCAGTTACCTCCAGACAGGAATAACAAGGGTTCAGCCCCAGCATTTT

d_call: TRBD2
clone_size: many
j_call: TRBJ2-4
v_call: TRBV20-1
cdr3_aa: CSAPRLAGGFQYF
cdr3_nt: TGCAGTGCTCCGCGACTAGCGGGGGGATTTCAGTACTTC

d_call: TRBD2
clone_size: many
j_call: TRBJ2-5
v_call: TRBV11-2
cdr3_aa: CASSLVPGTSGFLQETQYF
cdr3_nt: TGTGCCAGCAGCTTAGTCCCCGGGACTAGCGGGTTCCTCCAAGAGACCCAGTACTTC

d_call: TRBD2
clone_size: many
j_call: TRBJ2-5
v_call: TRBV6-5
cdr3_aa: CASSSLAGPQETQYF
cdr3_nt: TGTGCCAGCAGTTCCTTAGCGGGGCCCCAAGAGACCCAGTACTTC

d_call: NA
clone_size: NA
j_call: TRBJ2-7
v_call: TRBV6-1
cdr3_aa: CASSGSYGSYEQYF
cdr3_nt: TGTGCCAGCAGCGGGAGTTATGGCTCCTACGAGCAGTACTTC

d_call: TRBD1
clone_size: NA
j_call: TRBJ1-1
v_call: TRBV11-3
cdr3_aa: CASTLWGQGATEAFF
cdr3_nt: TGTGCCAGCACCTTATGGGGACAGGGGGCTACTGAAGCTTTCTTT